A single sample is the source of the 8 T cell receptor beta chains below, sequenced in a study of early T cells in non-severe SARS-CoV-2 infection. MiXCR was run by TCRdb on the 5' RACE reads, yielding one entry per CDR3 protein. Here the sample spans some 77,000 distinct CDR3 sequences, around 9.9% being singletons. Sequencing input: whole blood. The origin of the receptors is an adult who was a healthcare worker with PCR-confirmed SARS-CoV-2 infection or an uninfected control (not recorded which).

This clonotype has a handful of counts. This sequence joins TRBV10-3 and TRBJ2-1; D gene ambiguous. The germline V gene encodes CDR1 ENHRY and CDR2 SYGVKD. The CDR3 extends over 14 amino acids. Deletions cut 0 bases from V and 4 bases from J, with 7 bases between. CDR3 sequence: CAISESNQYNEQFF. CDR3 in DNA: TGTGCCATCAGTGAGTCTAACCAGTACAATGAGCAGTTCTTC.

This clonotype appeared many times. CDR3 sequence reads: CASSFRGDASYNEQFF. The CDR3 DNA reads as TGTGCCAGCAGCTTCCGCGGGGATGCCTCCTACAATGAGCAGTTCTTC. The chain has TRBV11-1 and TRBJ2-1; D may be TRBD2 (6 bases). Germline V gene data show CDR1 as SGHAT and CDR2 as FQDESV (reference sequence). The CDR3 sequence is 16 residues long. Trimming took off 3 bases at V and 0 bases at J, with 12 bases between the two ends.

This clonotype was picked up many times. The CDR3 DNA reads as TGCAGCGTTCAACAGGGCCCCGGGAACATTCAGTACTTC. This codes for CSVQQGPGNIQYF. The chain links TRBV29-1 to TRBJ2-4, with D possibly matching TRBD1 (6 bases). The V gene's germline CDR1 is SQVTM and CDR2 ANQGSEA. Trimming removed 5 bases at V and 7 bases at J, with 15 bases between. The CDR3 sequence is 13 residues long.

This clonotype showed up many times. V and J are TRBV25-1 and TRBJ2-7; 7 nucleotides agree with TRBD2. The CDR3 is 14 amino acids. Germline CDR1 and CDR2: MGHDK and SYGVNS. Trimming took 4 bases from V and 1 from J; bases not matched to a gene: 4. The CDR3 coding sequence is TGTGCCAGCAGTGGGGGAGCGGGGTCCTACGAGCAGTACTTC. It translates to CASSGGAGSYEQYF.

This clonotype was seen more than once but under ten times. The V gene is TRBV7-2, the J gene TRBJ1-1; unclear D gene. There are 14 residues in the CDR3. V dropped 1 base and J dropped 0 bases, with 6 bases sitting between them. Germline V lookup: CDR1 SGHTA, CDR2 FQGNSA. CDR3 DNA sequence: TGTGCCAGCAGCTTAGGACTCTTGAACACTGAAGCTTTCTTT. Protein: CASSLGLLNTEAFF.

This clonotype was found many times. The CDR3 loop is CAIRQGSSGANVLTF. CDR3 DNA sequence: TGTGCCATTCGACAGGGTAGTTCTGGGGCCAACGTCCTGACTTTC. The chain uses TRBV7-8 and TRBJ2-6; 7 bases are shared with TRBD1. Germline values: CDR1 SGHVS, CDR2 FQNEAQ. The CDR3 spans 15 residues. V shed 10 bases and J 1 base; nucleotides not matched to a gene: 7.

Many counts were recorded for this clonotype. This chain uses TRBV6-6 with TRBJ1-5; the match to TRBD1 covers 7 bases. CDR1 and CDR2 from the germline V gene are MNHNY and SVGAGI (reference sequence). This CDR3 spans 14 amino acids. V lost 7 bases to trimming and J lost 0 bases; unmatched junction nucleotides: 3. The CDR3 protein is CASTRGDSNQPQHF. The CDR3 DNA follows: TGTGCCAGCACCAGGGGGGATAGCAATCAGCCCCAGCATTTT.

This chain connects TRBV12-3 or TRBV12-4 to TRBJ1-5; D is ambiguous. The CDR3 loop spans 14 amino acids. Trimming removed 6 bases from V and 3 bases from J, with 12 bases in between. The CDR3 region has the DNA TGTGCCAGCAGCCTCGAGCGAACCAATCAGCCCCAGCATTTT. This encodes CASSLERTNQPQHF.